The T cell receptor (beta chain) under discussion was sequenced for a study of T-cell memory formation after mild COVID-19 (dated by TCRdb to the early 2020s). With regard to the full study: TCR sequence clusters from the two donors were largely donor specific. T-cell clones expanding and contracting after mild COVID-19 in two donors were tracked by longitudinal TCRalpha and TCRbeta repertoire sequencing. Two young, previously healthy adult volunteers, one female and one male, were included in the cohort. Results and caveats for the whole study, not just this receptor: The study covered only a couple of mild cases, and larger cohorts including severe cases with pre-infection samples were considered necessary. Contracting CD4+ clones turned up mainly in the CM and EM memory subsets, whereas EMRA was where CD8+ clones were enriched. From day 15 to 85, contracting clones showed balanced CD4/CD8 phenotypes, whereas a second wave of clones that expanded from day 15 to 37 leaned towards CD4+. The second-wave clones that peaked on day 37 were not confirmed to be SARS-CoV-2 specific. The detection of some responding clones in pre-infection memory suggests that pre-existing cross-reactive memory T cells joined the SARS-CoV-2 response.

Via the germline V gene, CDR1 is SQVTM and CDR2 ANQGSEA. CDR3 length: 12 amino acids, cysteine to phenylalanine. Only the CDR3 part of the read is kept: 36 bases, read in frame from the first base. V gives up 6 bases and J gives up 6 bases, and the segment between their germline ends measures 13 bases. PBMCs were isolated by Ficoll-Paque density gradient centrifugation. This clonotype was observed a handful of times. This receptor's antigen is unknown. Per-nucleotide qualities are absent, and no much larger clonotype sits a single base away. TCRdb shows the sequencer as Illumina NovaSeq 6000. cDNA libraries for TCRalpha and TCRbeta were prepared by 5'RACE using constant-segment primers, with sample barcodes and unique molecular identifiers added. Trizol reagent was used to extract RNA from every sample. Amplification of the libraries took two PCR steps, and the second step added a second sample barcode plus Illumina TruSeq adapters. Libraries were sequenced on an Illumina NovaSeq with 2 x 150 bp paired-end reads. On the authors' methods: With migec v1.2.7, reads were demultiplexed and then collapsed into UMI-guided consensus sequences. Using mixcr v2.1.11, the UMI consensuses were aligned to TRA and TRB V and J templates and assembled into clonotypes. Expanded or contracted clonotypes were those called significant by both edgeR and NoisET, with noise models trained on biological replicates. edgeR calls used a false discovery rate-adjusted p below 0.01 and a log2 fold-change threshold of 1. As an exploratory analysis of dynamics, max-normalized trajectories of the 1000 most abundant clonotypes were examined with PCA combined with hierarchical clustering. The CD4 or CD8 phenotype of responding clones was assigned using the separately sequenced CD4+ and CD8+ repertoires. In TCRdb, the public reads were trimmed at Q25 with fastp and aligned with MiXCR, with productive beta chains retained. Each record represents a unique CDR3 protein, reported with the most common genes and DNA among its rows. TCRdb, not the authors, supplied the V and J calls. Here the sample has about 290,000 distinct CDR3 sequences; approximately 16% occur a single time. Approximately 23% of the sample lies in the top ten.

The receptor's source is a man aged 18-30 years who had mild COVID-19 (a few samples of this study predate the infection). The sample titles of this study are shuffled in the database, so cell type and time point are left out; the donor was told from shared clones. This sequence uses TRBV29-1 and TRBJ2-3, and TRBD1 may be the D gene, going by 5 matching bases. Sequences were obtained from PBMCs or a T cell subset sorted from them (not recorded which). The DNA sequence reads TGCAGCGTCTGGGGCCTGGAGGATACGCAGTATTTT. It encodes CSVWGLEDTQYF.